This entry lists 28 T cell receptor beta chains sequenced from one sample in a study of CD8 T cells in Susac syndrome. With random hexamers, reverse transcription was performed on about 0.45 to 1 ug of RNA. TCRdb reanalysed the immunoSEQ multiplex PCR reads using MiXCR and keeps one entry per CDR3 protein. Of roughly 110,000 distinct CDR3 sequences in the sample, 94% are singletons; the top ten hold about 0.42%. Source material: CD8+ T cells from PBMCs. The receptors were gathered from a human donor with Susac syndrome.

This chain joins TRBV5-1 and TRBJ2-5; TRBD2 matches at 8 bases. This CDR3 is 17 amino acids long. V was pared by 4 bases and J by 2 bases, with 13 bases of the junction left unmatched. Germline loops: CDR1 SGHRS, CDR2 YFSETQ. This CDR3 reads CASSARGAAGAQETQYF. DNA for the CDR3: TGCGCCAGCAGCGCCCGTGGGGCAGCGGGGGCACAAGAGACCCAGTACTTC.

In this sample, this clonotype turned up a few times. The chain carries TRBV9 and TRBJ2-7, with D unclear. Trimming took 5 bases from V and 3 from J, leaving 6 bases between them. In germline, CDR1 is SGDLS, CDR2 YYNGEE. The CDR3 runs 11 residues. The DNA for the CDR3 is TGTGCCAGCAGTGCCGGCTACGAGCAGTACTTC. Amino acids: CASSAGYEQYF.

Here the CDR3 DNA reads TGCGCCAGCAGCCACTCTCAGTCGACAGGACCCTACGAGCAGTACTTC. Its protein is CASSHSQSTGPYEQYF. V and J are TRBV4-1 and TRBJ2-7; possible D gene TRBD1, 6 bases. Per germline, CDR1 MGHRA and CDR2 YSYEKL. Trimming removed 3 bases from V and 2 bases from J, with 17 bases in between. The CDR3 sequence is 16 residues long.

The chain couples TRBV20-1 to TRBJ1-5; the D is unclear. Per the germline V gene, CDR1 is DFQATT and CDR2 is SNEGSKA (reference sequence). This CDR3 region has 14 residues. Trimming took off 0 bases at V and 2 bases at J, with 8 bases between the two ends. The CDR3 loop reads CSARDHRGNQPQHF. The CDR3 coding sequence is TGCAGTGCTAGAGATCATCGGGGCAATCAGCCCCAGCATTTT.

This chain connects TRBV20-1 to TRBJ2-1, with unresolved D. CDR1 DFQATT and CDR2 SNEGSKA come from the germline V gene (reference sequence). Trimming cost V 4 bases and J 8 bases, with 12 bases left between them. The CDR3 runs 12 residues. CDR3 DNA sequence: TGCAGTGCTACCTCGATGGGGTATGAGCAGTTCTTC. Protein: CSATSMGYEQFF.

The chain combines TRBV2 with TRBJ2-3; D remains ambiguous. The germline gives CDR1 SNHLY, CDR2 FYNNEI. This CDR3 has 13 amino acids. Trimming took off 0 bases at V and 2 bases at J, with 3 bases between the two ends. The CDR3 here is CASSEALTDTQYF. DNA for the CDR3: TGTGCCAGCAGTGAAGCTCTCACAGATACGCAGTATTTT.

The chain has TRBV12-5 and TRBJ1-4; 7 bases line up with TRBD1. From germline, CDR1 is LGHNT and CDR2 FRNRAP. V trimming: 3 bases; J trimming: 5 bases; junction bases outside the gene matches: 9. CDR3 length: 16 residues. The CDR3 DNA reads as TGTGCTAGTGGTTTCCAAGAGGGACAGCCAAATGAAAAACTGTTTTTT. Protein: CASGFQEGQPNEKLFF.

This clonotype was counted once. The chain couples TRBV18 to TRBJ2-7; D tentatively reads TRBD1 or TRBD2 (6 bases each). The CDR3 consists of 12 residues. In germline, CDR1 is KGHSH, CDR2 LQKENI. V was pared by 3 bases and J by 7 bases, with 10 bases between. This CDR3 reads CASSPEGGEQYF. In DNA form, the CDR3 reads TGTGCCAGCTCACCGGAGGGGGGAGAGCAGTACTTC.

J is TRBJ2-1 and V is TRBV7-9, with D perhaps matching TRBD1 (5 bases). CDR3 length: 13 amino acids. Germline-derived CDR1 and CDR2 are SEHNR and FQNEAQ (reference sequence). Trimming removed 5 bases at V and 6 bases at J, with 11 bases between. The CDR3 is CASSRVGVNEQFF. For the CDR3, the DNA is TGTGCCAGCAGCCGGGTAGGGGTCAATGAGCAGTTCTTC.

The chain uses TRBV4-2 and TRBJ2-7, with D uncertain. Looked up from germline, CDR1 is LGHNA and CDR2 is YNFKEQ. The V and J ends lost 3 bases and 7 bases respectively, with 22 bases between them. The CDR3 runs 16 residues. Written as DNA, the CDR3 is TGTGCCAGCAGCCATTACAAGGTCTCCCCCTTCGTTGAGCAGTACTTC. This translates into CASSHYKVSPFVEQYF.

The chain recombines TRBV12-3 or TRBV12-4 with TRBJ1-1; 8 bases are shared with TRBD1. The CDR3 spans 12 residues. Trimming cost V 5 bases and J 7 bases; bases outside gene matches: 3. The CDR3 is CASSAGGGEAFF. CDR3 in DNA: TGTGCCAGCAGTGCAGGGGGCGGTGAAGCTTTCTTT.

V gene TRBV4-3 combines with J gene TRBJ1-2; no clear D. The CDR3 loop spans 16 amino acids. The ends were cut back, 3 bases at V and 3 bases at J, with 17 bases in the middle. Germline V lookup: CDR1 LGHNA, CDR2 YSLEER. As DNA, the CDR3 is TGCGCCAGCAGCCAGATCGCGGGGAGGGCCCACTATGGCTACACCTTC. Its protein product is CASSQIAGRAHYGYTF.

This rearrangement joins TRBV25-1 to TRBJ2-1, with D possibly matching TRBD2 (6 bases). The CDR3 extends over 13 amino acids. Per the germline V gene, CDR1 is MGHDK and CDR2 is SYGVNS. Trimming removed 3 bases from V and 7 bases from J, with 10 bases in between. The CDR3 nucleotides are TGTGCCAGCAGTGAGCGGGGTAAGAATGAGCAGTTCTTC. It specifies CASSERGKNEQFF.

For the CDR3, the DNA is TGTGCCACCAGCAACTCTGGGACCCGTACTGAAGCTTTCTTT. Residues: CATSNSGTRTEAFF. The chain combines TRBV15 with TRBJ1-1; D possibly corresponds to TRBD1 (5 bases). Germline CDR1 and CDR2: LNHNV and YYDKDF (reference sequence). This CDR3 has 14 amino acids. V was shortened by 4 bases and J by 5 bases, with 14 bases between the two germline ends.

The chain has TRBV20-1 and TRBJ2-7; the match to TRBD2 covers 9 bases. After removal of 4 bases from V and 0 bases from J, the junction contained 13 bases not matched to a gene. Germline CDR1 DFQATT, CDR2 SNEGSKA (reference sequence). There are 17 residues in the CDR3. In nucleotides, the CDR3 is TGCAGTGCTACCCCCGGGGCTAGCGGGATAGACTCCTACGAGCAGTACTTC. Its translation is CSATPGASGIDSYEQYF.

The J gene is TRBJ2-7, the V gene TRBV6-6, with D unresolved. V shed 4 bases and J shed 2 bases, with 9 bases lying between them. The CDR3 runs 13 residues. Germline assignment: CDR1 MNHNY and CDR2 SVGAGI (reference sequence). The CDR3 region is CASSLEPPYEQYF. DNA of the CDR3: TGTGCCAGCAGTTTGGAGCCCCCCTACGAGCAGTACTTC.

The rearrangement joins TRBV25-1 to TRBJ1-1, with D maybe TRBD1 (6 bases). Per the germline V gene, CDR1 is MGHDK and CDR2 is SYGVNS. The ends were cut back, 1 base at V and 3 bases at J, with 12 bases in the middle. This CDR3 region has 15 residues. The CDR3 DNA reads as TGTGCCAGCAGTGAATCAGACAGGCTAGACACTGAAGCTTTCTTT. The encoded protein is CASSESDRLDTEAFF.

The chain joins TRBV12-3 or TRBV12-4 to TRBJ2-1; D is unresolved. The CDR3 sequence is 11 residues long. V was pared by 5 bases and J by 6 bases, with 5 bases between. The CDR3 DNA reads as TGTGCCAGCAGTAGTATCAATGAGCAGTTCTTC. It codes for CASSSINEQFF.

The chain uses TRBV15 and TRBJ1-6; D possibly corresponds to TRBD1 (6 bases). The CDR3 totals 15 residues. The V end was cut by 0 bases, the J end by 7 bases, with 10 bases between. Germline loops: CDR1 LNHNV, CDR2 YYDKDF (reference sequence). The DNA of the CDR3 is TGTGCCACCAGCAGAGATTGGGGGGGCAATTCACCCCTCCACTTT. It translates to CATSRDWGGNSPLHF.

This clonotype was recorded once. This chain joins TRBV7-9 and TRBJ2-1; the D gene is possibly TRBD1 (6 bases). CDR1 is SEHNR, CDR2 FQNEAQ, per germline (reference sequence). CDR3 length: 16 residues. V gave up 4 bases and J gave up 8 bases, with 21 bases separating them. CDR3 DNA sequence: TGTGCCAGCAGCTCAACCGTTGGGGTGGGGGCGCATGAGCAGTTCTTC. It translates to CASSSTVGVGAHEQFF. The full variable domain, with the rest looked up from reference TRBV7-9 and TRBJ2-1, is DTGVSQNPRHKITKRGQNVTFRCDPISEHNRLYWYRQTLGQGPEFLTYFQNEAQLEKSRLLSDRFSAERPKGSFSTLEIQRTEQGDSAMYLCASSSTVGVGAHEQFFGPGTRLTVL.

V and J are TRBV4-3 and TRBJ2-3; 8 bases map to TRBD1. The CDR3 totals 15 residues. From germline, CDR1 is LGHNA and CDR2 YSLEER. Trimming at V came to 3 bases and at J to 1 base, leaving 3 bases not matched to a gene. CDR3 in amino acids: CASSHPTGGTDTQYF. DNA of the CDR3: TGCGCCAGCAGCCACCCGACAGGGGGCACAGATACGCAGTATTTT.

This chain connects TRBV20-1 to TRBJ2-1; TRBD2 matches at 14 bases. The V and J ends lost 6 bases and 10 bases, in that order; junction bases with no gene match: 5. The CDR3 totals 13 residues. In germline, CDR1 is DFQATT, CDR2 SNEGSKA (reference sequence). The CDR3 sequence is CSATSGGAREQFF. The CDR3 bases are TGCAGTGCGACTAGCGGGGGGGCACGGGAGCAGTTCTTC.

The chain combines TRBV28 with TRBJ2-2, with 9 positions matching TRBD1. V was clipped by 5 bases and J by 4 bases; unmatched bases: 5. The germline V gene encodes CDR1 MDHEN and CDR2 SYDVKM. This CDR3 contains 15 residues. The CDR3 here is CASSPGTGTTGELFF. The DNA for the CDR3 is TGTGCCAGCAGTCCCGGGACAGGGACCACCGGGGAGCTGTTTTTT.

V usage is TRBV24-1 and J usage is TRBJ2-1; TRBD2 is a possible D gene (6 bases). Germline-derived CDR1 and CDR2 are KGHDR and SFDVKD. The CDR3 totals 15 residues. The V and J ends lost 4 bases and 10 bases respectively, with 19 bases between them. CDR3: CATSDPTSWSGEQFF. The CDR3, as DNA: TGTGCCACCAGTGACCCCACTAGCTGGTCTGGAGAGCAGTTCTTC.

The rearrangement joins TRBV5-6 to TRBJ2-1; D is unclear. V lost 4 bases, J lost 7 bases, and 12 bases lay in between. CDR1 SGHDT and CDR2 YYEEEE come from the germline V gene. The CDR3 is 13 amino acids. This CDR3 is CASSPSARNEQFF. CDR3 DNA: TGTGCCAGCAGCCCCTCGGCCCGAAATGAGCAGTTCTTC.

The genes are TRBV29-1 and TRBJ2-3; 10 nucleotides match TRBD1. The CDR3 is made up of 16 amino acids. The trim removed 6 bases at V and 3 bases at J, leaving 12 bases unmatched. Germline V gene lookup returns CDR1 SQVTM and CDR2 ANQGSEA. CDR3 DNA sequence: TGCAGCGTGCCGATGACAGGGGGCATGGGGACAGATACGCAGTATTTT. Translated: CSVPMTGGMGTDTQYF.

The V call is TRBV9, the J call TRBJ1-5; no reliable D call. The CDR3 length is 14 residues. CDR1 is SGDLS and CDR2 is YYNGEE in the germline V gene. Trimming shortened V by 3 bases and J by 0 bases, and 7 bases separated the two germline ends. This CDR3 is CASSATDSNQPQHF. In DNA, the CDR3 is TGTGCCAGCAGCGCCACAGATAGCAATCAGCCCCAGCATTTT.

The chain couples TRBV10-2 to TRBJ1-5; no reliable D call. CDR3 length: 12 residues. The V and J ends lost 3 bases and 4 bases respectively, with 4 bases between them. Germline CDR1 WSHSY, CDR2 SAAADI. CDR3 nucleotide sequence: TGCGCCAGCAGTGACGGTAATCAGCCCCAGCATTTT. Translated: CASSDGNQPQHF.